The next 11 T cell receptor beta chains were all read from a single sample in a study of Graves' ophthalmopathy and Graves' hyperthyroidism. RNA transcripts were the source from which TCR beta CDR3 regions were amplified. Second-round multiplex PCR came after first-round RT-PCR with HTBI primers. Each CDR3 protein is one row after TCRdb ran MiXCR on the multiplex PCR reads. The sample lists more than 550,000 distinct CDR3 sequences, 35% to 45% occurring once. The sequenced material came from peripheral blood. These receptors all stem from an adult man with Graves' ophthalmopathy.

The CDR3 sequence: CASSQDRAYTEAFF. In DNA, the CDR3 is TGTGCCAGCAGTCAAGACAGGGCCTACACTGAAGCTTTCTTT. J is TRBJ1-1 and V is TRBV6-6; TRBD1 matches 7 bases. V shed 5 bases and J 3 bases; nucleotides not matched to a gene: 6. There are 14 residues in the CDR3. From germline, CDR1 is MNHNY and CDR2 SVGAGI (reference sequence).

This clonotype was detected many times. The chain employs TRBV5-8 and TRBJ2-7; D is uncertain. This CDR3 contains 10 residues. The germline CDR1 and CDR2 sequences are SGHTS and YDEGEE. Trimming removed 8 bases from V and 6 bases from J, with 9 bases in between. The CDR3 coding sequence is TGTGCCAGTCCCCCGGGCGAGCAGTACTTC. It codes for CASPPGEQYF.

This clonotype occurred a few times. This chain joins TRBV7-6 and TRBJ1-1; 8 positions match TRBD1. V lost 5 bases, J lost 1 base, and 15 bases stayed unmatched. The CDR3 contains 18 residues. The germline gives CDR1 SGHVS, CDR2 FNYEAQ. The CDR3 region is CASSVKPGQELKNTEAFF. CDR3 coding DNA: TGTGCCAGCAGCGTGAAACCGGGACAGGAGCTGAAGAACACTGAAGCTTTCTTT.

Many counts were recorded for this clonotype. The chain employs TRBV7-9 and TRBJ1-2, with no clear D. Germline assignment: CDR1 SEHNR and CDR2 FQNEAQ (reference sequence). The CDR3 sequence is 14 residues long. Between the trimmed V and J ends, which lost 4 bases and 8 bases, there was a span of 17 bases. In DNA form, the CDR3 reads TGTGCCAGCAGCTCCGAATCCTTATGGGTGGGCTACACCTTC. This translates into CASSSESLWVGYTF.

This clonotype was seen only once. V gene TRBV29-1 combines with J gene TRBJ2-7; TRBD1 is a possible D gene (6 bases). The V end lost 4 bases, the J end lost 0 bases, and 10 bases lay between the germline ends. The CDR3 length is 13 residues. The germline CDR1 and CDR2 sequences are SQVTM and ANQGSEA. The CDR3 loop is CSVGDKTSYEQYF. CDR3 nucleotides: TGCAGCGTTGGGGACAAGACCTCCTACGAGCAGTACTTC.

The V call is TRBV7-9, the J call TRBJ2-7; 9 bases fit TRBD1. This CDR3 is 15 amino acids long. V dropped 5 bases and J dropped 2; count of bases not matched to a gene: 7. Germline assignment: CDR1 SEHNR and CDR2 FQNEAQ (reference sequence). The CDR3 nucleotides are TGTGCCAGCAGCCATGGACAGGGGAGACCCTACGAGCAGTACTTC. It translates to CASSHGQGRPYEQYF.

Comment on this clonotype: The junction departs from the called germline gene at one end, perhaps through a read error. V usage is TRBV20-1 and J usage is TRBJ2-7, with a weak D call TRBD1 (6 bases). The CDR3 is 13 residues long. Germline loops: CDR1 DFQATT, CDR2 SNEGSKA (reference sequence). CDR3 loop: CCARASGVYEQYF. CDR3 DNA: TGCTGTGCTAGGGCCTCAGGGGTTTACGAGCAGTACTTC.

The chain combines TRBV20-1 with TRBJ1-2; 10 bases are a match to TRBD1. The germline V gene encodes CDR1 DFQATT and CDR2 SNEGSKA (reference sequence). CDR3 size: 13 residues. V was pared by 3 bases and J by 8 bases, with 6 bases of the junction left unmatched. CDR3 in DNA: TGCAGTGCTAGGGGGACAGGGGTGAGAGGCTACACCTTC. Translation: CSARGTGVRGYTF.

This clonotype appeared many times. The chain combines TRBV10-3 with TRBJ1-2; D is uncertain. The germline V gene encodes CDR1 ENHRY and CDR2 SYGVKD. V lost 3 bases, J lost 8 bases, and 16 bases lay in between. This CDR3 comprises 14 residues. CDR3 sequence (DNA): TGTGCCATCAGTGACCCCAACGGGCCGCGGGGCTACACCTTC. As protein: CAISDPNGPRGYTF.

This clonotype was seen many times. The V and J genes are TRBV10-3 and TRBJ2-7, with D unclear. The CDR3 is made up of 13 amino acids. V lost 2 bases and J 2 bases, leaving 7 bases between the germline ends. Germline CDR1 reads ENHRY; CDR2 reads SYGVKD. As DNA, the CDR3 is TGTGCCATCAGTGAGGCCAGGACCTACGAGCAGTACTTC. It specifies CAISEARTYEQYF.

V gene TRBV20-1 combines with J gene TRBJ1-5; TRBD1 aligns across 8 bases. Germline assignment: CDR1 DFQATT and CDR2 SNEGSKA (reference sequence). Trimming cost V 4 bases and J 7 bases; bases outside gene matches: 6. The CDR3 loop spans 13 amino acids. CDR3 in DNA: TGCAGTGCTACCGGACAGGGAGCCCAGCCCCAGCATTTT. As protein: CSATGQGAQPQHF.